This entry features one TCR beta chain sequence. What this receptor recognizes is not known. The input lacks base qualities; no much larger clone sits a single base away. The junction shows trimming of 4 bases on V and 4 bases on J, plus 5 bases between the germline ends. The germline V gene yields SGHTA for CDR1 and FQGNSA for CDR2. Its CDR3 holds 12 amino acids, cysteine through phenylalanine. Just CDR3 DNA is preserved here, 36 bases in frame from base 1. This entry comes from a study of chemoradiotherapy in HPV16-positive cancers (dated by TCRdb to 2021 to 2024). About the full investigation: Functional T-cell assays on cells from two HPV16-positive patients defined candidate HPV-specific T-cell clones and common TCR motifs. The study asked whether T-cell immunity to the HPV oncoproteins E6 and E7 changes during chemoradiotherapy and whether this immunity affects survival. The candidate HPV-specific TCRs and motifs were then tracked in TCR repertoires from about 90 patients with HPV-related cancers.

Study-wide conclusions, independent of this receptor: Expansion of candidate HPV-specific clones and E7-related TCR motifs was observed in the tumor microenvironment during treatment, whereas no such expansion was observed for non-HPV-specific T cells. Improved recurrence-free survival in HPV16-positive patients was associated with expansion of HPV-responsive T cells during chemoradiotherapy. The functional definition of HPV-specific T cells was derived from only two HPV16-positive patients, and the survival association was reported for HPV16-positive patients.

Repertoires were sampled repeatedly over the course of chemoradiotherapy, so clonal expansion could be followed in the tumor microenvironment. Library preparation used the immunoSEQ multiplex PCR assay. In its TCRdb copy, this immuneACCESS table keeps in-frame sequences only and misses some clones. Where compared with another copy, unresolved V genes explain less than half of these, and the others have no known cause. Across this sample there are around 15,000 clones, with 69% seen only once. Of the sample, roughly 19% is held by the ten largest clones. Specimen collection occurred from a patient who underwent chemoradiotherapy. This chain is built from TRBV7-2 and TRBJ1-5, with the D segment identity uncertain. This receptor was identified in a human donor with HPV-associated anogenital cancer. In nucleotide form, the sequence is TGTGCCAGCAGCTCAAATAATCAGCCCCAGCATTTT. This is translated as CASSSNNQPQHF.